The sequence of this T cell receptor beta chain was determined in a study of radiotherapy plus CTLA-4 blockade in lung cancer listed by TCRdb under 2018. With respect to the entire study: Objective responses occurred in roughly 20% of enrolled patients, and about 33% achieved disease control.

The library was produced with the immunoSEQ multiplex PCR assay. TCRdb limited this immuneACCESS table to in-frame rearrangements with V and J called. A share of clones is missing; checked studies link under half to unresolved V genes, and the rest is unexplained. A total of 78,000 or so clones appear in this sample, around nine tenths of them only once. The ten top clones hold around 0.85% of the sample. The study tested focal radiation therapy combined with CTLA-4 blockade (ipilimumab) in patients with chemo-refractory metastatic non-small-cell lung cancer. Concerning this clone itself: The specificity of this receptor is unknown. No base quality values were provided; no much bigger clone lies one nucleotide off.

General conclusions and limits of the study: Early dynamic changes in blood T cell clones, together with increased serum interferon-beta after radiation, were reported as the strongest predictors of response. TCR clones derived from tumors expanded in peripheral blood after treatment with radiotherapy and ipilimumab.

The source was peripheral blood, collected from a patient treated with radiotherapy plus ipilimumab. The TCR sequence derives from a human donor with non-small cell lung cancer who had stable disease on radiotherapy plus ipilimumab.

The DNA sequence reads TGCAGCGTTGCCAGACAAGAGACCCAGTACTTC. Translated, it reads CSVARQETQYF. The sequence joins TRBV29-1 to TRBJ2-5, with no confidently assigned D gene. V loses 4 bases of germline sequence and J loses 2 bases, and the interval between the two ends is 5 bases. The CDR3 goes from the cysteine to the phenylalanine over 11 residues. Only the CDR3 region is kept as DNA, spanning 33 bases read in frame from base 1. The CDR1 and CDR2 encoded by the germline V gene are SQVTM and ANQGSEA.